This TCR beta chain was profiled in a study of shared clonotypes between healthy human individuals. CDR1 and CDR2 (germline): KGHSH, LQKENI. The V end lost 6 bases, the J end lost 6 bases, and 12 bases lay between the germline ends. The CDR3 has 13 amino acids. The table came from immunoSEQ multiplex PCR; TCRdb's copy has only in-frame clones and leaves some out. The table includes about 2.4 million clones, 85% to 95% detected once. General study points: A reduction in generation probabilities was seen for non-shared clonotypes relative to those shared by all four donors. Donor scarcity curtailed the genetic and exposure-history diversity represented herein.

Remarks on this clone: Its antigen is currently unknown.

Those who donated were healthy HIV-negative adults, with no recent acute infections or vaccinations reported. The study separated CD4+ cells into CD45RA+ naive and CD45RA-negative memory subsets. This clonotype was obtained from a man between 18 and 35 years old in good health. This chain connects TRBV18 to TRBJ1-5; unclear D gene. The sample consisted of naive CD4+ T cells sorted from blood. As to subset: CD45RA+ positively selected. CDR3 bases: TGTGCCAGCTCGTCAGGAGGATTTCAGCCCCAGCATTTT. It codes for CASSSGGFQPQHF.